The 25 T cell receptor beta chains below were found in one sample sequenced in a study of cytomegalovirus exposure and HLA in healthy donors. PCR involved 60 Vbeta and 13 Jbeta primers. Clones were read by immunoSEQ multiplex PCR, and TCRdb kept only the in-frame ones, dropping some. The table records about 120,000 clones, around 76% of them present only once. Sequencing was done on a sample of PBMCs. These receptor sequences come from a woman in her thirties or forties in good health and CMV-seropositive.

The chain carries TRBV7-8 and TRBJ1-2; no reliable D call. V was pared by 5 bases and J by 4 bases, with 17 bases between. Germline CDR1 SGHVS, CDR2 FQNEAQ. This CDR3 is built from 15 residues. The CDR3 protein is CASSPPGGGPYGYTF. In DNA form, the CDR3 reads TGTGCCAGCAGCCCCCCGGGAGGAGGGCCCTATGGCTACACCTTC.

The chain is built from TRBV19 and TRBJ1-3; D is uncertain. CDR1 and CDR2 from the germline V gene are LNHDA and SQIVND (reference sequence). This CDR3 spans 14 amino acids. Trimming took off 6 bases at V and 0 bases at J, with 9 bases between the two ends. This CDR3 is CASRTKGSGNTIYF. In DNA, the CDR3 is TGTGCCAGTAGGACTAAGGGCTCTGGAAACACCATATATTTT.

The chain has TRBV2 and TRBJ1-1; D unclear. The V gene lost 1 base and the J gene lost 0 bases, with 9 bases spanning the gap. Germline V gene sequence: CDR1 SNHLY, CDR2 FYNNEI. The CDR3 contains 15 residues. This CDR3 reads CASSEGVQMNTEAFF. CDR3 nucleotides: TGTGCCAGCAGTGAAGGAGTACAGATGAACACTGAAGCTTTCTTT.

This clone was found a few times. This chain connects TRBV25-1 to TRBJ1-2, with D uncertain. Per the germline V gene, CDR1 is MGHDK and CDR2 is SYGVNS. The ends were cut back, 4 bases at V and 4 bases at J, with 13 bases in the middle. The CDR3 length is 14 residues. DNA for the CDR3: TGTGCCAGCAGTGGCCAGGTGCAGACCTATGGCTACACCTTC. Translation: CASSGQVQTYGYTF.

This clone has more than one count but fewer than ten. The chain uses TRBV12-5 and TRBJ2-2, with 7 bases fitting TRBD1. CDR3 length: 15 amino acids. Per the germline V gene, CDR1 is LGHNT and CDR2 is FRNRAP. After removal of 5 bases from V and 4 bases from J, the junction contained 7 bases not matched to a gene. The CDR3 here is CASGAQGLATGELFF. In DNA, the CDR3 is TGTGCTAGTGGTGCACAGGGGTTGGCCACCGGGGAGCTGTTTTTT.

The gene calls are TRBV5-1 and TRBJ1-2; no firm D call. This CDR3 spans 13 amino acids. CDR1 is SGHRS and CDR2 is YFSETQ in the germline V gene. Trimming took off 2 bases at V and 8 bases at J, with 13 bases between the two ends. CDR3: CASSFGRSTGYTF. The CDR3 bases are TGCGCCAGCAGCTTCGGGAGGTCCACGGGCTACACCTTC. The full variable domain, completed using reference TRBV5-1 and TRBJ1-2, is KAGVTQTPRYLIKTRGQQVTLSCSPISGHRSVSWYQQTPGQGLQFLFEYFSETQRNKGNFPGRFSGRQFSNSRSEMNVSTLELGDSALYLCASSFGRSTGYTFGSGTRLTVV.

The CDR3 reads CASSQVQSNTEAFF. DNA for the CDR3: TGCGCCAGCAGCCAAGTACAGTCGAACACTGAAGCTTTCTTT. The gene calls are TRBV5-1 and TRBJ1-1; D is undetermined. Trimming stripped 4 bases from V and 1 base from J, with 11 bases between. The CDR3 consists of 14 residues. Germline assignment: CDR1 SGHRS and CDR2 YFSETQ.

Concerning this clone: A read error may account for a junction end that differs from germline. The CDR3 DNA reads as TGCGCCGGCAGCTTGACCGCGGGGTCCAACGAGCAGTACTTC. Its translation is CAGSLTAGSNEQYF. The chain joins TRBV5-1 to TRBJ2-7; the D gene is possibly TRBD2 (6 bases). The CDR3 covers 14 residues. Germline loops: CDR1 SGHRS, CDR2 YFSETQ.

The chain uses TRBV30 and TRBJ2-5; D gene ambiguous. CDR1 and CDR2 (germline): GTSNPN, SVGIG (reference sequence). The CDR3 is 13 amino acids. V was cut by 2 bases and J by 1 base, with 8 bases left in between. This CDR3 is CAWSYNIQETQYF. Here the CDR3 DNA reads TGTGCCTGGAGTTATAACATCCAAGAGACCCAGTACTTC.

The chain uses TRBV6-1 and TRBJ1-2, with 9 bases matching TRBD1. CDR1 is MNHNS and CDR2 is SASEGT in the germline V gene. The V and J ends lost 2 bases and 3 bases, in that order; junction bases with no gene match: 10. CDR3 size: 17 residues. The CDR3 here is CASSEYLLGTGHYGYTF. CDR3 sequence (DNA): TGTGCCAGCAGTGAATATCTACTGGGGACAGGGCACTATGGCTACACCTTC.

The chain recombines TRBV7-9 with TRBJ1-5; possibly TRBD1 for D (6 bases). Between the trimmed V and J ends, which lost 3 bases and 4 bases, there was a span of 19 bases. The length of the CDR3 is 17 residues. The germline CDR1 and CDR2 sequences are SEHNR and FQNEAQ (reference sequence). CDR3 region: CASSLGKFDRPNQPQHF. The DNA for the CDR3 is TGTGCCAGCAGCTTGGGGAAATTCGACAGGCCAAATCAGCCCCAGCATTTT.

The V call is TRBV18, the J call TRBJ1-5, with D hard to call. The V end lost 2 bases, the J end lost 5 bases, and 10 bases lay between the germline ends. The germline V gene has CDR1 KGHSH and CDR2 LQKENI. The CDR3 runs to 14 residues. CDR3: CASSPNAADQPQHF. As DNA, the CDR3 is TGTGCCAGCTCACCAAACGCGGCTGATCAGCCCCAGCATTTT.

The chain recombines TRBV2 with TRBJ2-2; TRBD1 matches at 9 bases. V shed 5 bases, J shed 7 bases, and the junction held 2 bases outside the gene matches. There are 13 residues in the CDR3. Germline CDR1 reads SNHLY; CDR2 reads FYNNEI. CDR3 in amino acids: CASSRTGDGELFF. DNA for the CDR3: TGTGCCAGCAGTCGGACAGGGGACGGGGAGCTGTTTTTT.

This rearrangement joins TRBV7-9 to TRBJ1-4; possibly TRBD1 for D (5 bases). The germline V gene encodes CDR1 SEHNR and CDR2 FQNEAQ (reference sequence). Trimming cost V 1 base and J 4 bases, with 10 bases left between them. CDR3 length: 15 amino acids. The CDR3 protein is CASSLGQGVNEKLFF. For the CDR3, the DNA is TGTGCCAGCAGCTTAGGCCAGGGCGTTAATGAAAAACTGTTTTTT.

V gene TRBV7-9 combines with J gene TRBJ2-3; 7 bases are shared with TRBD2. The length of the CDR3 is 15 residues. Germline assignment: CDR1 SEHNR and CDR2 FQNEAQ (reference sequence). V dropped 1 base and J dropped 1; count of bases not matched to a gene: 2. The CDR3 bases are TGTGCCAGCAGCTTAGTAACTAGCGGCACAGATACGCAGTATTTT. Translation gives CASSLVTSGTDTQYF.

The chain couples TRBV5-1 to TRBJ1-6, with TRBD1 matching over 7 bases. The CDR3 is made up of 15 amino acids. V lost 3 bases, J lost 8 bases, and 8 bases stayed unmatched. CDR1 SGHRS and CDR2 YFSETQ come from the germline V gene. CDR3 DNA sequence: TGCGCCAGCAGCTCGAGACCTACAGGGGATTCACCCCTCCACTTT. It codes for CASSSRPTGDSPLHF. Supplemented by reference TRBV5-1 and TRBJ1-6, the full variable domain reads KAGVTQTPRYLIKTRGQQVTLSCSPISGHRSVSWYQQTPGQGLQFLFEYFSETQRNKGNFPGRFSGRQFSNSRSEMNVSTLELGDSALYLCASSSRPTGDSPLHFGNGTRLTVT.

The J gene is TRBJ2-3, the V gene TRBV5-6, with 7 bases identical to TRBD2. V was pared by 9 bases and J by 2 bases, with 9 bases of the junction left unmatched. This CDR3 has 14 residues. Germline assignment: CDR1 SGHDT and CDR2 YYEEEE. The CDR3 nucleotides are TGTGCCACCCAGCGGGGCCCTGACACAGATACGCAGTATTTT. It specifies CATQRGPDTDTQYF.

J is TRBJ2-1 and V is TRBV19; D not certain. Germline V CDR1 and CDR2: LNHDA, SQIVND (reference sequence). Between the trimmed V and J ends, which lost 7 bases and 0 bases, there was a span of 10 bases. The CDR3 is made up of 14 amino acids. The CDR3 DNA is TGTGCCAGTAAGCCGGAGCGCTCCTACAATGAGCAGTTCTTC. Amino acids: CASKPERSYNEQFF.

The gene calls are TRBV25-1 and TRBJ2-4; 7 nucleotides line up with TRBD1. Germline V gene lookup returns CDR1 MGHDK and CDR2 SYGVNS. After removal of 3 bases from V and 2 bases from J, the junction contained 4 bases not matched to a gene. CDR3 size: 15 residues. The CDR3 reads CASSDPTGSKNIQYF. The CDR3 DNA reads TGTGCCAGCAGTGACCCGACAGGGTCCAAAAACATTCAGTACTTC.

The V gene is TRBV25-1, the J gene TRBJ1-4, with 8 bases matching TRBD1. This CDR3 contains 16 residues. CDR1 is MGHDK and CDR2 is SYGVNS in the germline V gene. J gave up 8 bases and V 2 bases, and 10 bases lay outside the gene matches. The CDR3 loop is CASSENRGTGREKLFF. Here the CDR3 DNA reads TGTGCCAGCAGTGAAAATAGGGGGACAGGTCGGGAAAAACTGTTTTTT.

This chain links TRBV6-5 with TRBJ1-6; TRBD1 might be the D (5 bases). The CDR3 loop spans 15 amino acids. Per germline, CDR1 MNHEY and CDR2 SVGAGI. V shed 4 bases and J shed 6 bases, with 13 bases lying between them. CDR3 amino acids: CASSSAGSGNSPLHF. DNA for the CDR3: TGTGCCAGCAGTTCGGCAGGGTCGGGTAATTCACCCCTCCACTTT.

The J gene is TRBJ2-1, the V gene TRBV28, with D tentatively TRBD2 (5 bases). The V and J ends lost 5 bases and 5 bases respectively, with 13 bases between them. The CDR3 is 14 amino acids. Germline loops: CDR1 MDHEN, CDR2 SYDVKM. DNA for the CDR3: TGTGCCAGCAGTCTCACCAGACTAAACAATGAGCAGTTCTTC. It yields the protein CASSLTRLNNEQFF.

This rearrangement joins TRBV11-2 to TRBJ1-2; TRBD1 might be the D (6 bases). The V end lost 0 bases, the J end lost 4 bases, and 12 bases lay between the germline ends. The CDR3 loop spans 15 amino acids. The germline V gene has CDR1 SGHAT and CDR2 FQNNGV. CDR3 bases: TGTGCCAGCAGCTTAGATTGGGGGACAAGCTATGGCTACACCTTC. Translation gives CASSLDWGTSYGYTF. Full variable domain (outside the CDR3, taken from reference TRBV11-2 and TRBJ1-2): EAGVAQSPRYKIIEKRQSVAFWCNPISGHATLYWYQQILGQGPKLLIQFQNNGVVDDSQLPKDRFSAERLKGVDSTLKIQPAKLEDSAVYLCASSLDWGTSYGYTFGSGTRLTVV.

The table lists this clone with a few counts. The V and J genes are TRBV18 and TRBJ1-1, with 8 bases matching TRBD1. The V segment lost 3 bases and the J segment 5 bases; nucleotides outside the gene matches: 11. The germline CDR1 and CDR2 sequences are KGHSH and LQKENI. CDR3 length: 16 amino acids. As DNA, the CDR3 is TGTGCCAGCTCACCGCAAACCGGGACAGGCAGAACTGAAGCTTTCTTT. Amino acid sequence: CASSPQTGTGRTEAFF.

V and J are TRBV30 and TRBJ1-2, with 12 bases aligning to TRBD1. This CDR3 comprises 17 residues. V shed 8 bases, J shed 3 bases, and the junction held 16 bases outside the gene matches. Germline CDR1 GTSNPN, CDR2 SVGIG (reference sequence). As DNA, the CDR3 is TGTGCCGTCAAGGGGGCCGGGACAGGGGGCATATACTATGGCTACACCTTC. Protein sequence: CAVKGAGTGGIYYGYTF.